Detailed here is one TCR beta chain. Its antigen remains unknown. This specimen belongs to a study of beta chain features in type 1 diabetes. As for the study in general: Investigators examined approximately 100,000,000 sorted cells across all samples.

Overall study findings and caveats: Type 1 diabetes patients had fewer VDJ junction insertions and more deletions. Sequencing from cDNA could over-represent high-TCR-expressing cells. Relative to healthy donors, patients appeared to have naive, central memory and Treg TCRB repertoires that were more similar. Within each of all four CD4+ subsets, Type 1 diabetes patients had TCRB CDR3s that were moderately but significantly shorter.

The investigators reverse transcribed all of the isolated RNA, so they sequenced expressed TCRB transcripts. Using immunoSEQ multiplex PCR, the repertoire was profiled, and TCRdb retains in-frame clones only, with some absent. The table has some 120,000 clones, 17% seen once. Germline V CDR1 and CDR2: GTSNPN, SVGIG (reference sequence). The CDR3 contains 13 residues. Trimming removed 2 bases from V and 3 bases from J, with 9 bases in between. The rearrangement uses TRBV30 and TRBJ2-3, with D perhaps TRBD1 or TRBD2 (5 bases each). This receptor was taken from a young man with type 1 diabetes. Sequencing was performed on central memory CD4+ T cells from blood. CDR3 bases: TGTGCCTGGAGTCCGGGGACGACAGATACGCAGTATTTT. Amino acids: CAWSPGTTDTQYF.